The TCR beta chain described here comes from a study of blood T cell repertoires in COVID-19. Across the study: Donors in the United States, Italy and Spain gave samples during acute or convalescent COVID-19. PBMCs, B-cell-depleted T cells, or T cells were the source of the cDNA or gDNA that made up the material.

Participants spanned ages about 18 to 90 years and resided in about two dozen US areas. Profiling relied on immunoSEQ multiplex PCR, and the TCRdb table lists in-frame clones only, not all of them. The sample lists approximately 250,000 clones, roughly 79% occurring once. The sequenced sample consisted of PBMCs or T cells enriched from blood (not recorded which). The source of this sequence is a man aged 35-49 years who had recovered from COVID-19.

CDR3 in amino acids: CASSTSTGSENSPLHF. CDR3 DNA sequence: TGTGCCAGCAGCACCTCGACAGGGAGTGAGAATTCACCCCTCCACTTT. The rearrangement uses TRBV9 and TRBJ1-6, with TRBD1 matching 7 bases. Looked up from germline, CDR1 is SGDLS and CDR2 is YYNGEE. There are 16 residues in the CDR3. Germline trimming cut 4 bases from V and 7 bases from J; bases unmatched to any gene: 11.